This record covers a single T cell receptor (beta chain). Which antigen it targets is not known. No quality values exist for individual bases; no much larger clone is one base distant. The record originates from a study of control samples from healthy donors and cancer patients (dated by TCRdb to the early 2020s). The library was made by the immunoSEQ multiplex PCR assay. What TCRdb holds here is the immuneACCESS table cut down to in-frame rearrangements. Part of the clones is not present; checked against another copy, under half of the missing clones reflect an unresolved V gene, and the others are unexplained. The table for this sample lists some 250,000 clones; almost 85% of them were counted only once. The ten largest clones take up more than 10% of the sample. From its cysteine to its phenylalanine, the CDR3 spans 16 amino acids. The sequence is cut down to CDR3 DNA, 48 bases in frame from base 1. From the germline V gene (reference sequence), CDR1 is LGHDT and CDR2 is YNNKEL. Unmatched junction bases come to 4, with V trimmed by 3 bases and J by 0 bases.

Material for sequencing was PBMCs. The chain employs TRBV3-1 (or the pseudogene TRBV3-2) and TRBJ2-1; 8 bases in the junction line up with TRBD2. The TCR originated in an older woman with lung cancer. The nucleotides read TGTGCCAGCAGCCACCAGCGGGGGAGCTCCTACAATGAGCAGTTCTTC. Its protein reads: CASSHQRGSSYNEQFF.